This record concerns one TCR beta chain sequence. Germline-derived CDR1 and CDR2 are GTSNPN and SVGIG (reference sequence). CDR3 size: 13 residues. The V and J ends lost 8 bases and 5 bases, in that order; junction bases with no gene match: 9. This specimen comes from a study of blood T cell repertoires in COVID-19. In the study overall: Samples came from the United States, Italy and Spain, spanning acute and convalescent COVID-19. Nucleic acid was either cDNA or gDNA, and it came from T cells, B-cell-depleted T cells, or PBMCs.

As handled by the study authors: Using reference gene primer amplification, nucleated cell counts were estimated. Only in-frame clones appear in the TCRdb table, and some are missing; sequencing was by immunoSEQ multiplex PCR. The DNA was the basis for D and trimming; V, J and clone size are from that table. The sample carries under 350,000 clones, 75% to 90% recorded once. The receptor's source is a middle-aged man with acute or convalescent COVID-19. The V and J genes are TRBV30 and TRBJ1-1; 9 bases match TRBD1. Sequenced material: peripheral blood. The CDR3 spells CAGAGQGTTEAFF. CDR3 DNA sequence: TGTGCCGGGGCTGGACAGGGGACTACTGAAGCTTTCTTT.